The 25 T cell receptor beta chains reported below all come from one sample, sequenced in a study of OX40 agonist ivuxolimab in advanced cancers. The repertoire was sequenced with immunoSEQ multiplex PCR; TCRdb's copy has only in-frame clones and lacks some. The sample records almost 70,000 clones, nearly 90% being singletons. Specimen: CD4+ or CD8+ T cells sorted from blood, collected in a trial of the OX40 agonist ivuxolimab. The receptors were sampled from an adult with an advanced solid tumor such as melanoma, head and neck, liver or kidney cancer.

This chain uses TRBV27 with TRBJ2-1; 9 nucleotides align to TRBD2. Germline CDR1 reads MNHEY; CDR2 reads SMNVEV (reference sequence). The CDR3 is 15 residues long. V was pared by 3 bases and J by 8 bases, with 8 bases of the junction left unmatched. The CDR3 loop reads CASSLGSGGIHEQFF. The CDR3 nucleotides are TGTGCCAGCAGTTTGGGTAGCGGGGGTATTCATGAGCAGTTCTTC.

The V and J genes are TRBV30 and TRBJ2-3; the match to TRBD2 covers 9 bases. The length of the CDR3 is 15 residues. Germline CDR1 reads GTSNPN; CDR2 reads SVGIG (reference sequence). Trimming at V came to 3 bases and at J to 0 bases, leaving 4 bases not matched to a gene. The CDR3 DNA sequence: TGTGCCTGGAGCAATAGCGGGGGAAGCACAGATACGCAGTATTTT. Its protein product is CAWSNSGGSTDTQYF.

The V call is TRBV20-1, the J call TRBJ1-2; D is ambiguous. Germline CDR1 is DFQATT and CDR2 is SNEGSKA (reference sequence). The CDR3 sequence is 11 residues long. V was shortened by 0 bases and J by 4 bases, with 3 bases between the two germline ends. CDR3 residues: CSARESYGYTF. The CDR3 bases are TGCAGTGCTAGAGAAAGCTATGGCTACACCTTC.

The chain links TRBV15 to TRBJ2-5; D might be TRBD2 (5 bases). The V end lost 4 bases, the J end lost 4 bases, and 7 bases lay between the germline ends. CDR1 and CDR2 (germline): LNHNV, YYDKDF (reference sequence). The CDR3 runs to 12 residues. The CDR3 bases are TGTGCCACCAGCACGGGGAGAGAGACCCAGTACTTC. It is translated as CATSTGRETQYF.

V gene TRBV5-6 combines with J gene TRBJ2-1, with 11 bases aligning to TRBD2. Looked up from germline, CDR1 is SGHDT and CDR2 is YYEEEE. The CDR3 has 15 residues. V shed 1 base and J 5 bases; nucleotides not matched to a gene: 2. CDR3 DNA sequence: TGTGCCAGCAGCTTGCTAGCGGGAGGAAACAATGAGCAGTTCTTC. Amino acids: CASSLLAGGNNEQFF.

This clone was counted once. The chain links TRBV28 to TRBJ2-5, with 7 bases matching TRBD1. The CDR3 runs 15 residues. Germline loops: CDR1 MDHEN, CDR2 SYDVKM. V lost 2 bases, J lost 4 bases, and 7 bases stayed unmatched. CDR3 in amino acids: CASSLTRGIGETQYF. CDR3 DNA sequence: TGTGCCAGCAGTTTAACCAGGGGGATAGGAGAGACCCAGTACTTC.

J is TRBJ2-2 and V is TRBV5-4; unclear D gene. The V end lost 0 bases, the J end lost 1 base, and 7 bases lay between the germline ends. CDR3 length equals 15 residues. In germline, CDR1 is SGHNT, CDR2 YYREEE (reference sequence). The CDR3 protein is CASSLGLLNTGELFF. The CDR3 DNA sequence: TGTGCCAGCAGCTTGGGACTCTTGAACACCGGGGAGCTGTTTTTT.

The chain has TRBV11-2 and TRBJ1-2, with D unclear. V was cut by 3 bases and J by 5 bases, with 13 bases left in between. CDR1 is SGHAT and CDR2 is FQNNGV in the germline V gene. This CDR3 spans 14 amino acids. CDR3 coding DNA: TGTGCCAGCAGCTTTGTTAAAGCCGCATATGGCTACACCTTC. Translation gives CASSFVKAAYGYTF.

This clone was seen just once. This chain uses TRBV29-1 with TRBJ1-1; D unresolved. The CDR3 runs to 14 residues. The V gene lost 1 base and the J gene lost 4 bases, with 13 bases spanning the gap. CDR1 SQVTM and CDR2 ANQGSEA come from the germline V gene. The CDR3 DNA follows: TGCAGCGTTGAAGGGGCAGCTTTGGGCACTGAAGCTTTCTTT. Encoded protein: CSVEGAALGTEAFF. The whole variable domain, remainder taken from reference TRBV29-1 and TRBJ1-1, is SAVISQKPSRDICQRGTSLTIQCQVDSQVTMMFWYRQQPGQSLTLIATANQGSEATYESGFVIDKFPISRPNLTFSTLTVSNMSPEDSSIYLCSVEGAALGTEAFFGQGTRLTVV.

The chain employs TRBV27 and TRBJ2-7; TRBD2 matches at 10 bases. Unmatched junction bases numbered 10, after V lost 5 bases and J lost 0 bases. The length of the CDR3 is 17 residues. Germline V gives CDR1 MNHEY, CDR2 SMNVEV (reference sequence). As DNA, the CDR3 is TGTGCCAGCAGTCCCCTGTTAGCGGGAGGCAGCTCCTACGAGCAGTACTTC. Residues: CASSPLLAGGSSYEQYF.

This clone occurred a few times. This chain joins TRBV18 and TRBJ2-1; TRBD1 agrees at 8 bases. CDR1 and CDR2 (germline): KGHSH, LQKENI. With V trimmed by 1 base and J by 7 bases, 6 bases remained unmatched. The CDR3 is made up of 15 amino acids. The CDR3 sequence is CASSPREDRANEQFF. The DNA for the CDR3 is TGTGCCAGCTCACCACGGGAGGACAGGGCAAATGAGCAGTTCTTC. Full variable domain (remainder filled in from reference TRBV18 and TRBJ2-1): NAGVMQNPRHLVRRRGQEARLRCSPMKGHSHVYWYRQLPEEGLKFMVYLQKENIIDESGMPKERFSAEFPKEGPSILRIQQVVRGDSAAYFCASSPREDRANEQFFGPGTRLTVL.

CDR3 in amino acids: CASSLYPEEDGYTF. CDR3 coding DNA: TGTGCCAGCAGTTTATATCCGGAAGAGGATGGCTACACCTTC. This sequence joins TRBV28 and TRBJ1-2; D not resolved. The length of the CDR3 is 14 residues. CDR1 and CDR2 from the germline V gene are MDHEN and SYDVKM. V dropped 1 base and J dropped 6 bases, with 12 bases sitting between them.

The V and J genes are TRBV5-4 and TRBJ2-1, with 10 bases identical to TRBD2. Trimming cost V 2 bases and J 4 bases; bases outside gene matches: 6. The CDR3 is 16 residues long. CDR1 and CDR2 from the germline V gene are SGHNT and YYREEE (reference sequence). CDR3 sequence (DNA): TGTGCCAGCAGCTTCGCTAGCGGGAGCAGTTACAATGAGCAGTTCTTC. Translated, it gives CASSFASGSSYNEQFF.

This chain connects TRBV18 to TRBJ2-7, with unresolved D. Germline values: CDR1 KGHSH, CDR2 LQKENI. The ends were cut back, 2 bases at V and 7 bases at J, with 9 bases in the middle. This CDR3 is 12 amino acids long. The CDR3 DNA reads TGTGCCAGCTCACCAATAGCCGGAGAGCAGTACTTC. This gives the protein CASSPIAGEQYF. The variable domain in full, completed from reference TRBV18 and TRBJ2-7, reads NAGVMQNPRHLVRRRGQEARLRCSPMKGHSHVYWYRQLPEEGLKFMVYLQKENIIDESGMPKERFSAEFPKEGPSILRIQQVVRGDSAAYFCASSPIAGEQYFGPGTRLTVT.

This chain uses TRBV5-1 with TRBJ1-4; 8 nucleotides match TRBD1. Germline loops: CDR1 SGHRS, CDR2 YFSETQ. V lost 0 bases to trimming and J lost 4 bases; unmatched junction nucleotides: 2. The CDR3 length is 15 residues. The CDR3 here is CASSLGQGINEKLFF. The CDR3 DNA reads as TGCGCCAGCAGCTTGGGACAGGGGATTAATGAAAAACTGTTTTTT. The whole variable domain, remainder taken from reference TRBV5-1 and TRBJ1-4, is KAGVTQTPRYLIKTRGQQVTLSCSPISGHRSVSWYQQTPGQGLQFLFEYFSETQRNKGNFPGRFSGRQFSNSRSEMNVSTLELGDSALYLCASSLGQGINEKLFFGSGTQLSVL.

This sequence joins TRBV19 and TRBJ2-5; perhaps TRBD1 as D (6 bases). The J call is in doubt because the DNA end fits TRBJ2-7 better. This CDR3 region has 16 residues. The germline CDR1 and CDR2 sequences are LNHDA and SQIVND (reference sequence). In DNA, the CDR3 is TGTGCCAGTAGTATAGTGGGGGCAGGGGAAGGGTACGAGCAGTACTTC. It translates to CASSIVGAGEGYEQYF.

This chain joins TRBV5-1 and TRBJ2-1; 14 bases line up with TRBD2. V lost 1 base to trimming and J lost 6 bases; unmatched junction nucleotides: 9. The CDR3 sequence is 18 residues long. Germline assignment: CDR1 SGHRS and CDR2 YFSETQ. For the CDR3, the DNA is TGCGCCAGCAGCTTGACGCTTCCCGGGACTAGCGGGAGCAATGAGCAGTTCTTC. It is translated as CASSLTLPGTSGSNEQFF.

The chain has TRBV5-8 and TRBJ2-7; 8 nucleotides agree with TRBD1. The germline V gene encodes CDR1 SGHTS and CDR2 YDEGEE. V lost 5 bases to trimming and J lost 0 bases; unmatched junction nucleotides: 13. The CDR3 contains 17 residues. The CDR3 nucleotides are TGTGCCAGCAGTCGCCACCAAACAGGGGGTATCTCCTACGAGCAGTACTTC. Its protein is CASSRHQTGGISYEQYF. The full variable domain, its missing parts supplied by reference TRBV5-8 and TRBJ2-7, is EAGVTQSPTHLIKTRGQQATLRCSPISGHTSVYWYQQALGLGLQFLLWYDEGEERNRGNFPPRFSGRQFPNYSSELNVNALELEDSALYLCASSRHQTGGISYEQYFGPGTRLTVT.

This clone is a singleton in its sample. The rearrangement joins TRBV11-2 to TRBJ2-2; 8 nucleotides align to TRBD2. The CDR3 extends over 17 amino acids. Trimming at V came to 0 bases and at J to 7 bases, leaving 10 bases not matched to a gene. Germline V gene data show CDR1 as SGHAT and CDR2 as FQNNGV. CDR3 in DNA: TGTGCCAGCAGCTTAGATCAGCAAGCGGGAGAGATCGGGGAGCTGTTTTTT. Translation: CASSLDQQAGEIGELFF.

The V call is TRBV25-1, the J call TRBJ1-3; D is ambiguous. Germline V gene lookup returns CDR1 MGHDK and CDR2 SYGVNS. The CDR3 contains 13 residues. V gave up 2 bases and J gave up 8 bases, with 10 bases separating them. The chain's CDR3 is CASSENFADTIYF. DNA of the CDR3: TGTGCCAGCAGTGAAAACTTTGCTGACACCATATATTTT. Full variable domain (rest looked up from reference TRBV25-1 and TRBJ1-3): EADIYQTPRYLVIGTGKKITLECSQTMGHDKMYWYQQDPGMELHLIHYSYGVNSTEKGDLSSESTVSRIRTEHFPLTLESARPSHTSQYLCASSENFADTIYFGEGSWLTVV.

In DNA form, the CDR3 reads TGCGCCAGCAGCTTGGGGCTAGCGGGAGTAGGCTACGAGCAGTACTTC. Translation gives CASSLGLAGVGYEQYF. The J gene is TRBJ2-7, the V gene TRBV5-1; 10 nucleotides align to TRBD2. Trimming took 0 bases from V and 3 from J; bases not matched to a gene: 6. The germline V gene encodes CDR1 SGHRS and CDR2 YFSETQ. The length of the CDR3 is 16 residues.

This clone was observed a handful of times. The rearrangement links TRBV4-2 to TRBJ1-6; the D is unclear. V was shortened by 0 bases and J by 10 bases, with 7 bases between the two germline ends. This CDR3 spans 13 amino acids. Germline V gene data show CDR1 as LGHNA and CDR2 as YNFKEQ. In DNA, the CDR3 is TGTGCCAGCAGCCAAGATGAGAGGTCACCCCTCCACTTT. It yields the protein CASSQDERSPLHF.

V gene TRBV12-5 combines with J gene TRBJ2-1, with a weak D call TRBD1 (6 bases). V was cut by 2 bases and J by 10 bases, with 12 bases left in between. Germline-derived CDR1 and CDR2 are LGHNT and FRNRAP. The CDR3 loop spans 13 amino acids. The CDR3 DNA sequence: TGTGCTAGTGGTTTGTCCCAGGGGACAGAGCAGTTCTTC. Translation gives CASGLSQGTEQFF.

This clone was observed once. This chain joins TRBV7-3 and TRBJ2-2; 11 bases fit TRBD2. Germline CDR1 SGHTA, CDR2 FQGTGA. There are 16 residues in the CDR3. The ends lost 3 bases at V and 3 bases at J; junction bases unmatched: 3. CDR3 coding DNA: TGTGCCAGCAGCTTGGGGACTAGCGGATACACCGGGGAGCTGTTTTTT. Protein product: CASSLGTSGYTGELFF.

The V gene is TRBV5-4, the J gene TRBJ2-5, with D possibly being TRBD1 (5 bases). Trimming took off 2 bases at V and 4 bases at J, with 9 bases between the two ends. Looked up from germline, CDR1 is SGHNT and CDR2 is YYREEE (reference sequence). CDR3 length: 13 amino acids. CDR3 region: CASSFQGAETQYF. The CDR3 nucleotides are TGTGCCAGCAGCTTCCAAGGGGCAGAGACCCAGTACTTC.